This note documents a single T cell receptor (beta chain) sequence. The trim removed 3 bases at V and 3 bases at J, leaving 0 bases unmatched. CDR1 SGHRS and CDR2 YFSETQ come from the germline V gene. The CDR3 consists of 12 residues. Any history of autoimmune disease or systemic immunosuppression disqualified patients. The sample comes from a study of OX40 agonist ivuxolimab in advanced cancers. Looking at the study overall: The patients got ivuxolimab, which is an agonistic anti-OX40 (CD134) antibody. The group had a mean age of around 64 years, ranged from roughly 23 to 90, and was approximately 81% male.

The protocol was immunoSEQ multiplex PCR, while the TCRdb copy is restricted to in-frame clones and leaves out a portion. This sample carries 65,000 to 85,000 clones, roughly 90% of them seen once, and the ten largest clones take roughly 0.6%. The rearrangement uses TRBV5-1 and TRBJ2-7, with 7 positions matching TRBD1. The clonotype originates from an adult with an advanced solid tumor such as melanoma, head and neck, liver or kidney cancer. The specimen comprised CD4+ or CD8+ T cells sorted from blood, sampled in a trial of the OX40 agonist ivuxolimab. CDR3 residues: CASSWDSYEQYF. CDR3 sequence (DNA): TGCGCCAGCAGCTGGGACAGCTACGAGCAGTACTTC.